Sequencing of this T cell receptor beta chain was carried out in a study of blood T cell repertoires in COVID-19 (dated by TCRdb to 2019 to 2021). With respect to the entire study: Samples from collaborators originated in the United States, Italy and Spain and spanned both the acute and convalescent phases of COVID-19. The repertoires were released in a freely available public database intended as a resource for research on the immune response to SARS-CoV-2. HLA class I and class II types, where available, came from metadata supplied by the sample provider rather than from assay-based typing. The prospective study material was composed of cDNA or gDNA derived from T cells, B-cell-depleted T cells, or PBMCs. Sample metadata almost always included a de-identified subject ID, COVID-19 status, age in years and sex. Samples came from the ongoing ImmuneRACE study (first 160 participants) plus 1,254 subjects from 6 global collaborators. Subjects who had been exposed to COVID-19, were actively infected with it, or had recovered from it provided the deeply sampled blood TCRbeta repertoires that made up the dataset.

The immunoSEQ Assay, a bias-controlled multiplex PCR, was used to amplify TCRbeta CDR3 regions from genomic DNA. Per the source publication's procedure: The number of nucleated cells in each sample was estimated from the amplification of reference gene primers within the assay. To quantify the absolute abundance of each unique TCRbeta CDR3 rearrangement, sequence reads were collapsed and filtered. Productive Simpson clonality was computed per sample as the square root of Simpson's diversity index over productive rearrangements. This immuneACCESS table, as held by TCRdb, lists in-frame sequences with V and J called but not all clones. Of the missing ones, under half trace to an unresolved V gene in checked studies; the others have no known cause. Clonal size and the V and J genes are those of that table, whereas D and trimming came from the DNA. A total of roughly 340,000 clones appear in this sample, 75% to 90% of them only once. The top ten constitute roughly 6% of the sample.

On this clone itself: Its antigen is not yet known. One base away there is no much larger clone; base qualities are not given.

At one collaborating source in Seattle, patients were enrolled during active infection and were followed longitudinally through the course of disease. Collaborating institutions collected whole blood in K2EDTA tubes following their own protocols. For TCRbeta analysis, collaborators shipped samples as frozen whole blood, isolated PBMCs, or DNA extracted from either of those sample types. Paper-wide results and their limitations: How much clinical and demographic metadata was included differed by source and by participant, and the metadata was provided uncurated.

The TCR comes from a woman in her forties or fifties with COVID-19, enrolled during active disease. The sequenced sample consisted of peripheral blood.

CDR3 loop: CASSLALAGFYTQYF. In nucleotides, the sequence is TGTGCCAGCAGCTTAGCGCTAGCGGGATTCTATACGCAGTATTTT. The rearrangement combines TRBV7-9 with TRBJ2-3; TRBD2 agrees with 9 junctional bases. The CDR3 sequence holds 15 residues, the cysteine and phenylalanine included. The sequence is cut down to CDR3 DNA, 45 bases in frame from base 1. CDR1 SEHNR and CDR2 FQNEAQ were looked up in the germline V gene (reference sequence). Trimming leaves V shorter by 0 bases and J shorter by 7 bases, with the junction holding 5 bases beyond the gene matches. The CDR3 plus the reference TRBV7-9 and TRBJ2-3 genes for the other parts give the full variable domain: DTGVSQNPRHKITKRGQNVTFRCDPISEHNRLYWYRQTLGQGPEFLTYFQNEAQLEKSRLLSDRFSAERPKGSFSTLEIQRTEQGDSAMYLCASSLALAGFYTQYFGPGTRLTVL.